What follows is one T cell receptor (beta chain) and its context. Its antigen remains unknown. 13 Jbeta primers and 60 Vbeta primers were used for the PCR. Produced via immunoSEQ multiplex PCR; TCRdb's table is partial and in-frame only. The repertoire holds some 180,000 clones, with approximately 84% as singletons. This sample is part of a study of cytomegalovirus exposure and HLA in healthy donors. Regarding the study as a whole: Prior analysis indicated that the majority of TCR beta V segments exhibited productivity approximately 90% or approximately 30% of the time.

V was shortened by 7 bases and J by 5 bases, with 17 bases between the two germline ends. The CDR3 has 14 amino acids. Germline loops: CDR1 MNHNS, CDR2 SASEGT. Material: PBMCs. The TCR comes from a girl under 18 in good health and CMV-seropositive. The chain combines TRBV6-1 with TRBJ1-2; D is perhaps TRBD1 (6 bases). The CDR3 sequence is CASNVGARGYGYTF. CDR3 bases: TGTGCCAGCAATGTGGGGGCCCGCGGGTATGGCTACACCTTC.